The next 24 T cell receptor beta chains were all read from a single sample in a study of blood T cell repertoires in COVID-19 (dated by TCRdb to about 2020). Library method: the immunoSEQ multiplex PCR assay. This is the immuneACCESS table as TCRdb keeps it, with only in-frame sequences that have V and J called. A part of the clones is gone; compared with another copy, unresolved V genes explain less than half, and the rest is unexplained. This sample has 250,000 to 300,000 clones in its table, and around nine tenths of those were observed once. The ten largest account for 0.94% of the sample. Material: peripheral blood. These receptors all stem from a woman aged 35 to 49 who had recovered from COVID-19.

CDR3 amino acids: CATSREQDSHGYTF. The CDR3 DNA sequence: TGTGCCACCAGCAGAGAACAGGACAGCCATGGCTACACCTTC. J is TRBJ1-2 and V is TRBV15; D is perhaps TRBD1 (6 bases). V was pared by 0 bases and J by 6 bases, with 11 bases between. The CDR3 extends over 14 amino acids. From germline, CDR1 is LNHNV and CDR2 YYDKDF (reference sequence).

The V call is TRBV30, the J call TRBJ1-5, with 7 bases identical to TRBD1. Germline lookup yields CDR1 GTSNPN and CDR2 SVGIG (reference sequence). The CDR3 runs 14 residues. After removal of 8 bases from V and 4 bases from J, the junction contained 11 bases not matched to a gene. CDR3: CAHSSGTVNQPQHF. DNA of the CDR3: TGTGCCCACTCGTCCGGGACAGTTAATCAGCCCCAGCATTTT.

The chain joins TRBV6-5 to TRBJ2-1, with 9 nucleotides matching TRBD2. V gave up 2 bases and J gave up 8 bases; unmatched junction bases: 7. Germline CDR1 MNHEY, CDR2 SVGAGI. CDR3 length equals 15 residues. CDR3 bases: TGTGCCAGCAGTTACACGCCTAGCGGGACCCATGAGCAGTTCTTC. Translation: CASSYTPSGTHEQFF.

The chain employs TRBV30 and TRBJ2-5, with D maybe TRBD1 (6 bases). The CDR3 extends over 14 amino acids. The germline CDR1 and CDR2 sequences are GTSNPN and SVGIG (reference sequence). V shed 1 base and J shed 2 bases, with 11 bases lying between them. The CDR3 sequence is CAWSGPGQQETQYF. The CDR3, as DNA: TGTGCCTGGAGTGGCCCCGGACAGCAAGAGACCCAGTACTTC.

The J gene is TRBJ1-5, the V gene TRBV9; D uncertain. Germline values: CDR1 SGDLS, CDR2 YYNGEE. The ends were cut back, 0 bases at V and 2 bases at J, with 6 bases in the middle. There are 14 residues in the CDR3. CDR3 bases: TGTGCCAGCAGCGTAGGGGCAGGCAATCAGCCCCAGCATTTT. Protein: CASSVGAGNQPQHF.

The gene calls are TRBV6-1 and TRBJ2-2; 9 bases match TRBD2. Germline CDR1 reads MNHNS; CDR2 reads SASEGT. This CDR3 has 16 residues. The junction had 7 bases not matched to a gene; V was cut back by 2 bases and J by 6 bases. The CDR3, as DNA: TGTGCCAGCAGTGAATTCGGCGGGAGGGCTCCCGGGGAGCTGTTTTTT. Its translation is CASSEFGGRAPGELFF.

V and J are TRBV7-9 and TRBJ1-6; possible D gene TRBD1, 5 bases. The V and J ends lost 5 bases and 6 bases respectively, with 14 bases between them. The germline CDR1 and CDR2 sequences are SEHNR and FQNEAQ (reference sequence). This CDR3 has 15 residues. This CDR3 reads CASSPGVGPNSPLHF. CDR3 bases: TGTGCCAGCAGCCCGGGGGTGGGGCCTAATTCACCCCTCCACTTT.

V usage is TRBV21-1 and J usage is TRBJ2-7; the listed D gene, TRBD1, was not tested against the DNA. TRBV21-1 has pseudogene status. This CDR3 region has 16 residues. CDR3 in amino acids: CASSGRRTVDSYEQYF. The DNA for the CDR3 is TGTGCCAGCAGCGGGCGACGGACAGTCGATTCCTACGAGCAGTACTTC.

This chain links TRBV28 with TRBJ2-3; 8 bases are a match to TRBD1. V dropped 6 bases and J dropped 6; count of bases not matched to a gene: 2. The CDR3 extends over 12 amino acids. Germline V lookup: CDR1 MDHEN, CDR2 SYDVKM. The CDR3 loop is CASRQGADTQYF. CDR3 nucleotides: TGTGCCAGCAGGCAGGGGGCCGATACGCAGTATTTT.

The genes are TRBV5-1 and TRBJ2-1; no clear D. The germline CDR1 and CDR2 sequences are SGHRS and YFSETQ. The length of the CDR3 is 15 residues. V lost 2 bases, J lost 2 bases, and 11 bases lay in between. CDR3 DNA sequence: TGCGCCAGCAGCTTAGAGGATTATGCCTACAATGAGCAGTTCTTC. This gives the protein CASSLEDYAYNEQFF.

This clone showed up just once. This chain links TRBV25-1 with TRBJ2-1; D might be TRBD1 (6 bases). The CDR3 has 14 amino acids. Between the trimmed V and J ends, which lost 2 bases and 3 bases, there was a span of 8 bases. Germline CDR1 reads MGHDK; CDR2 reads SYGVNS. This chain's CDR3 is CASSEMTGYNEQFF. CDR3 DNA sequence: TGTGCCAGCAGTGAAATGACAGGCTACAATGAGCAGTTCTTC.

The chain combines TRBV2 with TRBJ2-1; 7 positions agree with TRBD1. This CDR3 spans 15 amino acids. Germline V gives CDR1 SNHLY, CDR2 FYNNEI. V was clipped by 9 bases and J by 8 bases; unmatched bases: 16. The DNA of the CDR3 is TGTGCCAGGAGAGGGGGCCCGGACCTAGGGGATGAGCAGTTCTTC. It is translated as CARRGGPDLGDEQFF.

The chain employs TRBV5-1 and TRBJ2-3; 11 bases agree with TRBD2. CDR1 SGHRS and CDR2 YFSETQ come from the germline V gene. With V trimmed by 0 bases and J by 0 bases, 6 bases remained unmatched. CDR3 length: 18 residues. DNA for the CDR3: TGCGCCAGCAGCTTGGCCGGGACTAGCGGAACTAGCACAGATACGCAGTATTTT. It encodes CASSLAGTSGTSTDTQYF.

In its sample, this clone was seen a few times. The DNA of the CDR3 is TGTGCCACCAGCAGAGATTTCGGCGGCGTGACCGGGGAGCTGTTTTTT. This encodes CATSRDFGGVTGELFF. The V call is TRBV15, the J call TRBJ2-2; D gene uncertain. The CDR3 consists of 16 residues. In germline, CDR1 is LNHNV, CDR2 YYDKDF (reference sequence). Trimming cost V 0 bases and J 5 bases, with 13 bases left between them.

This rearrangement joins TRBV7-3 to TRBJ2-6; the match to TRBD1 covers 10 bases. The germline V gene encodes CDR1 SGHTA and CDR2 FQGTGA. After removal of 5 bases from V and 0 bases from J, the junction contained 4 bases not matched to a gene. This CDR3 is 17 amino acids long. The CDR3 coding sequence is TGTGCCAGCAGCCCCCGGGACAGGGGCTCTGGGGCCAACGTCCTGACTTTC. Residues: CASSPRDRGSGANVLTF.

The chain employs TRBV5-8 and TRBJ2-1, with 8 bases matching TRBD2. The germline CDR1 and CDR2 sequences are SGHTS and YDEGEE. The V segment lost 2 bases and the J segment 5 bases; nucleotides outside the gene matches: 12. CDR3 length: 17 amino acids. This chain's CDR3 is CASSFRKSGLADNEQFF. Here the CDR3 DNA reads TGTGCCAGCAGCTTTCGGAAATCCGGACTAGCTGACAATGAGCAGTTCTTC.

This chain connects TRBV7-8 to TRBJ1-1; D is perhaps TRBD1 (6 bases). Per germline, CDR1 SGHVS and CDR2 FQNEAQ. The V and J ends lost 0 bases and 0 bases respectively, with 8 bases between them. This CDR3 region has 15 residues. As DNA, the CDR3 is TGTGCCAGCAGCTTAGCGGGACAACTGAACACTGAAGCTTTCTTT. Translating gives CASSLAGQLNTEAFF.

This sequence joins TRBV9 and TRBJ2-1; 14 nucleotides align to TRBD2. CDR3 length: 17 residues. Looked up from germline, CDR1 is SGDLS and CDR2 is YYNGEE. V dropped 2 bases and J dropped 6; count of bases not matched to a gene: 7. CDR3 sequence (DNA): TGTGCCAGCAGCGTTGGGGGGACTAGCGGGAGTGTCAATGAGCAGTTCTTC. It is translated as CASSVGGTSGSVNEQFF.

The V and J genes are TRBV15 and TRBJ1-4; 7 positions agree with TRBD1. The germline gives CDR1 LNHNV, CDR2 YYDKDF (reference sequence). V lost 1 base to trimming and J lost 4 bases; unmatched junction nucleotides: 3. CDR3 size: 15 residues. Here the CDR3 DNA reads TGTGCCACCAGCAGAGCGGGACAGAATAATGAAAAACTGTTTTTT. The encoded protein is CATSRAGQNNEKLFF.

The V gene is TRBV7-2, the J gene TRBJ2-1, with 8 bases fitting TRBD2. Trimming at V came to 3 bases and at J to 0 bases, leaving 1 base not matched to a gene. The CDR3 contains 15 residues. From germline, CDR1 is SGHTA and CDR2 FQGNSA. The CDR3 nucleotides read TGTGCCAGCAGCTTGACTAGCGCCTCCTACAATGAGCAGTTCTTC. Amino acids: CASSLTSASYNEQFF.

This clone has more than one count but fewer than ten. The rearrangement links TRBV30 to TRBJ2-1; weak D call: TRBD2 (5 bases). V lost 3 bases and J lost 6, with 15 bases in between. CDR3 length: 14 residues. The germline CDR1 and CDR2 sequences are GTSNPN and SVGIG (reference sequence). CDR3 sequence (DNA): TGTGCCTGGAGGGGGTACGATGCGGGCAATGAGCAGTTCTTC. This codes for CAWRGYDAGNEQFF.

The rearrangement uses TRBV24-1 and TRBJ2-5, with D possibly TRBD2 on 5 matching bases. CDR3 length: 14 residues. With 3 bases removed from V and 4 bases from J, the gap between germline ends came to 11 bases. The germline gives CDR1 KGHDR, CDR2 SFDVKD. CDR3: CATSDADFGETQYF. CDR3 in DNA: TGTGCCACCAGTGATGCGGACTTTGGAGAGACCCAGTACTTC.

The chain has TRBV5-1 and TRBJ2-7; D might be TRBD1 (5 bases). V lost 4 bases to trimming and J lost 0 bases, with 11 bases between them. The CDR3 consists of 14 residues. Germline loops: CDR1 SGHRS, CDR2 YFSETQ. The CDR3 sequence: CASSRMQGSYEQYF. The DNA of the CDR3 is TGCGCCAGCAGCAGAATGCAGGGCTCCTACGAGCAGTACTTC. The full variable domain, rest sourced from reference TRBV5-1 and TRBJ2-7, is KAGVTQTPRYLIKTRGQQVTLSCSPISGHRSVSWYQQTPGQGLQFLFEYFSETQRNKGNFPGRFSGRQFSNSRSEMNVSTLELGDSALYLCASSRMQGSYEQYFGPGTRLTVT.

The chain employs TRBV5-1 and TRBJ2-3; 9 positions agree with TRBD2. CDR1 and CDR2 (germline): SGHRS, YFSETQ. The CDR3 is 16 residues long. The V segment lost 0 bases and the J segment 5 bases; nucleotides outside the gene matches: 7. The CDR3 region is CASSLVIAGAGDTQYF. The CDR3 nucleotides are TGCGCCAGCAGCTTGGTGATAGCGGGAGCGGGAGATACGCAGTATTTT.